Listed below are T cell receptor beta chains from one sample, sequenced in a study of CD8+CD57+ T cells in acquired aplastic anemia. Each CDR3 protein gets one entry after TCRdb re-called the reads with MiXCR. The table has more than 150,000 distinct CDR3 sequences, 48% seen once. Sequencing input: sorted CD4+, CD8+, or CD8+CD57+ T cells (not recorded which) from PBMCs. These receptors were collected from a human donor with aplastic anemia. Each CDR3 is given with its conserved first and last residue. Each record gives: J gene, V gene, D gene, clone size, CDR3 DNA, CDR3 protein. A D gene is named only where the DNA matches it firmly. Not all rows give a size; the values are once, few, many and, for expanded clones, a class.

>TRBJ1-6|TRBV28|.|many
TGTGCCAGCACCTCCTTTCCCCCCCTCCACTTT
CASTSFPPLHF
>TRBJ1-5|TRBV25-1|TRBD1|.
TGTGCCAGCAGTGTTACAGGGGTCCATCAGCCCCAGCATTTT
CASSVTGVHQPQHF
>TRBJ2-6|TRBV19|.|.
TGTGCCAGTAGAAGGGGCCGGGGCCGGGTATCTGGGGCCAACGTCCTGACTTTC
CASRRGRGRVSGANVLTF
>TRBJ1-6|TRBV7-8|.|once
TGTGCCAGCAGTCCCCAGAGTGGGTCACCCCTCCACTTT
CASSPQSGSPLHF
>TRBJ2-3|TRBV2|.|many
TGTGCCAGCAGTGAAATATCCACAGATACGCAGTATTTT
CASSEISTDTQYF
>TRBJ2-5|TRBV29-1|.|.
TGCAGCGTTGAAGACTACCTACTTCGACAGACGCAAGAGACCCAGTACTTC
CSVEDYLLRQTQETQYF
>TRBJ2-3|TRBV10-1|TRBD2|.
TGCGCCAGCAGTGAGGTGGCTAGCGGGAACACAGATATGCAGTATTTT
CASSEVASGNTDMQYF
>TRBJ1-1|TRBV12-3/TRBV12-4|.|.
TGTGCCAGCAGTTTCGGGCCTTCAAACGCTGAAGCTTTCTTT
CASSFGPSNAEAFF
>TRBJ1-6|TRBV19|.|.
TGTGCCAGTAGTATTATCGGGACTGGGGATTCGCCCCTCCACTTT
CASSIIGTGDSPLHF
>TRBJ2-7|TRBV3-1|.|many
TGTGCCAGCAGCCGCGATTCAGGGGGGTCCGAGCAGTACTTC
CASSRDSGGSEQYF
>TRBJ2-5|TRBV6-1|TRBD1|.
TGTGCCAGCATCAGACAGGGGGCAAGGGAGACCCAGTACTTC
CASIRQGARETQYF
>TRBJ2-7|TRBV29-1|TRBD1|many
TGCAGCGGGGGACAGGGGGATGGCTACGAGCAGTACTTC
CSGGQGDGYEQYF
>TRBJ2-3|TRBV5-5|.|.
TGTGCCAGCAGCCAATTGACAGTGTCGAATACGCAGTATTTT
CASSQLTVSNTQYF
>TRBJ2-7|TRBV7-2|TRBD1|.
TGTGCCAGCAGCTTCACAGGGGGAGAGCAGTACTTC
CASSFTGGEQYF
>TRBJ1-6|TRBV24-1|.|.
TGTGCCACCAGTGATCCCGGGACTAGCGGGGGCCCACACTTT
CATSDPGTSGGPHF
>TRBJ2-1|TRBV20-1|TRBD2|many
TGCAGTGCTCCCGGACTAGCGGGGGGTTGGAATGAGCAGTTCTTC
CSAPGLAGGWNEQFF
>TRBJ2-1|TRBV6-1|.|.
TGTGCCAGCAGTCCCCGATTTTCCTACAATGAGCAGTTCTTC
CASSPRFSYNEQFF
>TRBJ1-3|TRBV7-9|.|many
TGTGCCAGCAGCTTATGGGTTAGCTCTGGAAACACCATATATTTT
CASSLWVSSGNTIYF
>TRBJ1-1|TRBV30|.|.
TGTGCCTGGAGCCGGGAGGCCCGTGAAGCTTTCTTT
CAWSREAREAFF
>TRBJ2-7|TRBV19|.|.
TGTGCCAGTAGTCCTAGACTGCTATGGGAGCAGTACTTC
CASSPRLLWEQYF
>TRBJ1-2|TRBV10-3|.|once
TGTGCCATCAGTGTTGGGGAAGGCTACACCTTC
CAISVGEGYTF
>TRBJ2-3|TRBV7-9|.|many
TGTGCCAGCAGCTTAGGGGGCGCAGATACGCAGTATTTT
CASSLGGADTQYF
>TRBJ1-2|TRBV10-3|TRBD1|.
TGTGCCAGCAGTGACGGGACAGAATCTTATGGCTACACCTTC
CASSDGTESYGYTF
>TRBJ2-3|TRBV11-2|TRBD1|few
TGTGCCAGCAGCTTATACAGGGGGCCGACAGATACGCAGTATTTT
CASSLYRGPTDTQYF
>TRBJ2-1|TRBV11-2|TRBD2|many
TGTGCCAGCAGCCCAACACTAGCGGGGGGCTCCTACAATGAGCAGTTCTTC
CASSPTLAGGSYNEQFF
>TRBJ1-5|TRBV12-3/TRBV12-4|TRBD1|.
TGTGCCAGCAGTCGGACAGGGGGTCATCAGCCCCAGCATTTT
CASSRTGGHQPQHF
>TRBJ2-1|TRBV9|.|many
TGTGCCAGCAGCGTAGGGTTTAAGAATGAGCAGTTCTTC
CASSVGFKNEQFF
>TRBJ2-7|TRBV29-1|TRBD1|.
TGCAGCGTCGACCCGAGACAGGGGCCCCGTGGGGAGCAGTACTTC
CSVDPRQGPRGEQYF
>TRBJ2-7|TRBV15|.|.
TGTGCCACCAGCAGAGATTCCATCCTCGAGGGGGGAGCTGCCTTC
CATSRDSILEGGAAF
>TRBJ1-2|TRBV20-1|.|.
TGCAGTGCTAGAGATCCCCGGGGGTCCTATGGCTACACCTTC
CSARDPRGSYGYTF
>TRBJ2-7|TRBV29-1|.|.
TGCAGCGTCGACCCGGGACCTCCCTACGAGCAGTACTTC
CSVDPGPPYEQYF
>TRBJ2-1|TRBV19|TRBD2|once
TGTGCCAGCAGTACTAGCGTGCACAATGAGCAGTTCTTC
CASSTSVHNEQFF
>TRBJ2-5|TRBV2|.|.
TGTGCCAGCAGTGTTGGAGGGCGCCAAGAGACCCAGTACTTC
CASSVGGRQETQYF
>TRBJ2-7|TRBV15|TRBD1|medium-sized
TGTGCCACCAGCACGAGGGACGGGACAGGCAGTTACGAGCAGTACTTC
CATSTRDGTGSYEQYF
>TRBJ2-7|TRBV29-1|.|few
TGCAGCGTTGCGCCGAGACAGGACCACGAGCAGTACTTC
CSVAPRQDHEQYF
>TRBJ2-1|TRBV11-2|TRBD1|.
TGTGCCAGCAGCTCGACAGGGACAATGGACAATGAGCAGTTCTTC
CASSSTGTMDNEQFF
>TRBJ2-4|TRBV4-1|TRBD1|.
TGCGCCAGCAGCCAATTGACCCGGGACAGCGCAAACATTCAGTACTTC
CASSQLTRDSANIQYF
>TRBJ2-7|TRBV7-8|.|.
TGTGCCAGCAGCCCCGTAGGAACCTACGAGCAGTGCTTC
CASSPVGTYEQCF
>TRBJ1-6|TRBV24-1|TRBD1|.
TGTGCCACCAGTGATTTGCGTGCCAGCATCAGACAGGGGGCGGCTTCACCCCTCCACTTT
CATSDLRASIRQGAASPLHF
>TRBJ1-5|TRBV19|TRBD1|many
TGTGCCACCGCGAAGACTAGGACAGGGCAAGATAGCAATCAGCCCCAGCATTTT
CATAKTRTGQDSNQPQHF